Sequencing of this T cell receptor beta chain was carried out in a study of shared clonotypes between healthy human individuals. The CDR3 length is 11 residues. Germline CDR1 and CDR2: SNHLY and FYNNEI. Trimming removed 7 bases at V and 8 bases at J, with 9 bases between. TCRdb's table, derived via immunoSEQ multiplex PCR, lists solely in-frame clones and lacks some. The repertoire holds roughly 1,100,000 clones, with under 80% as singletons. This clone was picked up a small number of times. The clonotype comes from a young man in good health. The chain is built from TRBV2 and TRBJ2-1; tentatively, D is TRBD1 or TRBD2 (5 bases each). Material: memory CD4+ T cells sorted from blood. Stated subset: CD45RA-negative fraction. CDR3 amino acids: CASNEGYEQFF. The CDR3 DNA sequence: TGTGCCAGCAACGAGGGGTATGAGCAGTTCTTC.